This TCR beta chain was identified during a study of blood T cell repertoires in COVID-19. Per the germline V gene, CDR1 is GTSNPN and CDR2 is SVGIG (reference sequence). CDR3 length: 14 amino acids. V was shortened by 4 bases and J by 9 bases, with 19 bases between the two germline ends. Sequenced by immunoSEQ multiplex PCR; TCRdb stores in-frame clones only, minus some. The sample has 80,000 to 95,000 clones, roughly 80% seen once. The receptor was derived from a man older than 75 with COVID-19, enrolled during active disease. V gene TRBV30 combines with J gene TRBJ2-1, with D possibly being TRBD1 (5 bases). Sequences were obtained from peripheral blood. The CDR3 sequence: CAWTLTDRIREQFF. The DNA of the CDR3 is TGTGCCTGGACCCTAACCGACAGAATTCGTGAGCAGTTCTTC.